This T cell receptor (beta chain) was retrieved from a study of human T cells and chemical hapten exposure. General study results and limits: TCRs exceeding 1 in 1000 frequency stayed unchanged with DPC sensitization.

This clonotype was detected ten times or more. No antigen is known for it. This CDR3 spans 13 amino acids. The V gene lost 4 bases and the J gene lost 5 bases, with 10 bases spanning the gap. The V gene's germline CDR1 is KGHDR and CDR2 SFDVKD. Time point: patch test 2, 6 weeks after DPC sensitization. Described treatment: therapeutic diphenylcyclopropenone sensitization with weekly scalp DPC. TCRdb reanalysed the RACE reads using MiXCR and keeps one entry per CDR3 protein. The data show approximately 120,000 distinct CDR3 sequences, with 9.2% seen just once and about 3% held by the top ten. Here the sequenced sample was whole blood, taken in connection with sensitization to the hapten diphenylcyclopropenone (DPC). This clonotype originated in a woman aged 40 to 55 with alopecia areata. Some clones in this sample may be carry-over from other donors' samples. This chain links TRBV24-1 with TRBJ2-5; possibly TRBD1 or TRBD2 for D (5 bases each). CDR3 sequence: CATSEEGWETQYF. The CDR3 bases are TGTGCCACCAGTGAAGAGGGGTGGGAGACCCAGTACTTC.